The 17 T cell receptor beta chains in this list originate from one sample, sequenced in a study of siplizumab effects on memory and regulatory T cells. Repertoires were generated with immunoSEQ multiplex PCR, while TCRdb's copy carries only in-frame clones and drops some. In the table there are about 100,000 clones, 94% of which are singletons. Sequenced material: non-Treg CD4+ T cells sorted from blood. The source of these receptors is a human donor in good health.

The rearrangement uses TRBV7-8 and TRBJ2-1, with a possible D match to TRBD1 (7 bases). V dropped 1 base and J dropped 3 bases, with 19 bases sitting between them. This CDR3 is 18 amino acids long. Per the germline V gene, CDR1 is SGHVS and CDR2 is FQNEAQ. The CDR3 DNA sequence: TGTGCCAGCAGCTTAGTGACGGTCAGGGGGGAGGTCTACAATGAGCAGTTCTTC. This codes for CASSLVTVRGEVYNEQFF. The whole variable domain, filled in from reference TRBV7-8 and TRBJ2-1, reads GAGVSQSPRYKVAKRGQDVALRCDPISGHVSLFWYQQALGQGPEFLTYFQNEAQLDKSGLPSDRFFAERPEGSVSTLKIQRTQQEDSAVYLCASSLVTVRGEVYNEQFFGPGTRLTVL.

The genes are TRBV6-5 and TRBJ1-2; D unclear. Germline assignment: CDR1 MNHEY and CDR2 SVGAGI. V was clipped by 2 bases and J by 8 bases, with 12 bases between them. The CDR3 has 13 amino acids. Here the CDR3 DNA reads TGTGCCAGCAGTTACATAGGCTATGAGGGCTACACCTTC. Translating it yields CASSYIGYEGYTF.

The gene calls are TRBV29-1 and TRBJ2-7; D might be TRBD1 (6 bases). In germline, CDR1 is SQVTM, CDR2 ANQGSEA. This CDR3 is built from 12 residues. Trimming shortened V by 4 bases and J by 3 bases, and 10 bases separated the two germline ends. The CDR3 coding sequence is TGCAGCGTTGCGCCGGACAGCTACGAGCAGTACTTC. Amino acids: CSVAPDSYEQYF.

The chain is built from TRBV5-6 and TRBJ2-7; D perhaps matches TRBD1 (5 bases). Germline assignment: CDR1 SGHDT and CDR2 YYEEEE. This CDR3 has 13 amino acids. Trimming shortened V by 5 bases and J by 1 base, and 10 bases separated the two germline ends. This chain's CDR3 is CASSMTVSYEQYF. CDR3 in DNA: TGTGCCAGCAGTATGACAGTTTCCTACGAGCAGTACTTC.

V gene TRBV7-6 combines with J gene TRBJ2-3, with D hard to call. The length of the CDR3 is 11 residues. V was clipped by 3 bases and J by 6 bases, with 4 bases between them. Per the germline V gene, CDR1 is SGHVS and CDR2 is FNYEAQ. The CDR3 sequence: CASSFADTQYF. CDR3 nucleotide sequence: TGTGCCAGCAGCTTTGCGGATACGCAGTATTTT.

The V gene is TRBV28, the J gene TRBJ1-4; D unresolved. The CDR3 runs to 12 residues. Germline V gene lookup returns CDR1 MDHEN and CDR2 SYDVKM. V lost 5 bases and J 7 bases, leaving 8 bases between the germline ends. The CDR3 spells CASSPAVEKLFF. CDR3 sequence (DNA): TGTGCCAGCAGTCCTGCAGTTGAAAAACTGTTTTTT.

This chain's CDR3 is CASSLDYTGELFF. The CDR3 DNA follows: TGTGCCAGCAGCTTGGACTACACCGGGGAGCTGTTTTTT. The V gene is TRBV5-4, the J gene TRBJ2-2; no definite D call. Trimming shortened V by 0 bases and J by 3 bases, and 3 bases separated the two germline ends. The CDR3 contains 13 residues. Germline CDR1 reads SGHNT; CDR2 reads YYREEE (reference sequence).

The chain recombines TRBV7-9 with TRBJ2-1; 14 bases align to TRBD2. The CDR3 consists of 15 residues. Looked up from germline, CDR1 is SEHNR and CDR2 is FQNEAQ (reference sequence). The J segment lost 6 bases and the V segment lost 4 bases, leaving 2 bases of the junction unmatched. CDR3 sequence: CASSWTSGRSNEQFF. CDR3 coding DNA: TGTGCCAGCAGCTGGACTAGCGGGAGGAGCAATGAGCAGTTCTTC.

The CDR3 bases are TGCGCCAGCAGCCGCAATGAAGGGACAGGCCTCCAAGAGACCCAGTACTTC. It encodes CASSRNEGTGLQETQYF. The V call is TRBV4-1, the J call TRBJ2-5; 8 bases fit TRBD1. Germline assignment: CDR1 MGHRA and CDR2 YSYEKL. The CDR3 runs 17 residues. V lost 4 bases and J lost 1; bases outside the gene matches: 11.

V and J are TRBV2 and TRBJ2-5; the match to TRBD1 covers 8 bases. Per the germline V gene, CDR1 is SNHLY and CDR2 is FYNNEI. CDR3 size: 15 residues. V shed 8 bases and J 2 bases; nucleotides not matched to a gene: 10. The CDR3 reads CASHGQGGPQETQYF. CDR3 DNA sequence: TGTGCCAGCCATGGACAGGGTGGCCCACAAGAGACCCAGTACTTC.

In its sample, this clone was seen once. J is TRBJ2-6 and V is TRBV28, with 11 bases identical to TRBD1. With V trimmed by 6 bases and J by 2 bases, 18 bases remained unmatched. CDR3 length: 21 amino acids. From germline, CDR1 is MDHEN and CDR2 SYDVKM. The chain's CDR3 is CASSDISYFGTGGAGANVLTF. In DNA, the CDR3 is TGTGCCAGCAGCGACATTTCCTACTTCGGGACAGGGGGAGCTGGGGCCAACGTCCTGACTTTC.

The rearrangement joins TRBV18 to TRBJ1-3; unclear D gene. Germline assignment: CDR1 KGHSH and CDR2 LQKENI. CDR3 size: 12 residues. V was pared by 3 bases and J by 4 bases, with 4 bases between. CDR3: CASSPEGNTIYF. The CDR3 nucleotides read TGTGCCAGCTCACCCGAAGGAAACACCATATATTTT.

The gene calls are TRBV2 and TRBJ1-2; the match to TRBD1 covers 8 bases. The germline CDR1 and CDR2 sequences are SNHLY and FYNNEI. The CDR3 consists of 14 residues. V was pared by 4 bases and J by 5 bases, with 6 bases of the junction left unmatched. CDR3 DNA sequence: TGTGCCAGCAGTGGACAGGGGTTGCGGTATGGCTACACCTTC. Its translation: CASSGQGLRYGYTF.

CDR3 sequence (DNA): TGTGCCAGCAGTTTATTCTTCCAACAGGGGCGGGAGGGCTACACCTTC. Its protein is CASSLFFQQGREGYTF. V is TRBV28 and J is TRBJ1-2, with 7 bases that match TRBD1. Germline loops: CDR1 MDHEN, CDR2 SYDVKM. The junction had 13 bases not matched to a gene; V was cut back by 1 base and J by 8 bases. This CDR3 region has 16 residues.

CDR3 DNA sequence: TGTGCCAGCAGTGAAGAGACCCAGTACTTC. As protein: CASSEETQYF. The chain recombines TRBV6-4 with TRBJ2-5; no clear D gene. The CDR3 is made up of 10 amino acids. Germline loops: CDR1 MRHNA, CDR2 SNTAGT. V was trimmed by 3 bases and J by 4 bases, leaving 0 bases between them.

The chain uses TRBV7-3 and TRBJ1-1; TRBD1 is a possible D gene (6 bases). With 5 bases removed from V and 5 bases from J, the gap between germline ends came to 15 bases. The CDR3 loop spans 14 amino acids. Germline-derived CDR1 and CDR2 are SGHTA and FQGTGA. In DNA, the CDR3 is TGTGCCAGCAGCCCAAACGGGGGGCGGACTGAAGCTTTCTTT. Translated: CASSPNGGRTEAFF.

The V gene is TRBV10-1, the J gene TRBJ2-1, with 14 bases lining up with TRBD2. The V segment lost 6 bases and the J segment 7 bases; nucleotides outside the gene matches: 5. Germline V gene data show CDR1 as WNHNN and CDR2 as SYGVQD (reference sequence). The CDR3 runs to 15 residues. The CDR3 nucleotides are TGCGCCAGCAGCCCGGGACTAGCGGGAGTAAATGAGCAGTTCTTC. It encodes CASSPGLAGVNEQFF.